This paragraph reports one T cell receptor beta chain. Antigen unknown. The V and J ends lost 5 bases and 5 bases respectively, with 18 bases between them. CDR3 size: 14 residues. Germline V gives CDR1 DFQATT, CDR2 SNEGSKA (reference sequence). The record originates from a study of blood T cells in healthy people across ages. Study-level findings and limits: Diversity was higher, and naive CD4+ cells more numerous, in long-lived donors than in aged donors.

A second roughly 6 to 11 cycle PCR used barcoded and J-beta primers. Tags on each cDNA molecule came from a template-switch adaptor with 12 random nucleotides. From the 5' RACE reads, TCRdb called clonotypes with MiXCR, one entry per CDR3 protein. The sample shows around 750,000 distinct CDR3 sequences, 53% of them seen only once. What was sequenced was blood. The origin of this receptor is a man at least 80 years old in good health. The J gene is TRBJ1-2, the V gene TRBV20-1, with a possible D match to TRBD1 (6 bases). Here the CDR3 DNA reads TGCAGTGCTCCGACTCGCAGGGGCGGGTATGGCTACACCTTC. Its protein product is CSAPTRRGGYGYTF.